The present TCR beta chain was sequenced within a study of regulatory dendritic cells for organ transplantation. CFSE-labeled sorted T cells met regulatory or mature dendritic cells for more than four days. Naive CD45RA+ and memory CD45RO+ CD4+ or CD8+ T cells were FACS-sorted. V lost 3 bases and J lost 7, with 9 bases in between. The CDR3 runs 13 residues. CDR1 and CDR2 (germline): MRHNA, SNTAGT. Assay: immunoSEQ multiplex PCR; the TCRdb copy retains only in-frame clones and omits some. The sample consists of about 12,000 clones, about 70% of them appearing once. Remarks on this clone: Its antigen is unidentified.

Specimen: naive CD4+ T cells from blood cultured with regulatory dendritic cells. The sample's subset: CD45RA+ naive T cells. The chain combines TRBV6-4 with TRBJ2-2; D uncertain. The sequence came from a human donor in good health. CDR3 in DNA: TGTGCCAGCAGTGAAGAGCTGAGCGGGGAGCTGTTTTTT. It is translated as CASSEELSGELFF.